A single sample is the source of the 27 T cell receptor beta chains below, sequenced in a study of cytomegalovirus exposure and HLA in healthy donors. PCR employed 60 Vbeta and 13 Jbeta primers. Measured with immunoSEQ multiplex PCR; TCRdb has only the in-frame clones, and not every one. This table holds more than 60,000 clones, approximately 80% found once. The source material was PBMCs. The receptors derive from a middle-aged woman in good health and CMV-seropositive.

The chain joins TRBV2 to TRBJ2-5; D may be TRBD1 (5 bases). The CDR3 is 11 residues long. CDR1 is SNHLY, CDR2 FYNNEI, per germline. V shed 8 bases and J shed 2 bases, with 6 bases lying between them. The CDR3 is CASRQQETQYF. CDR3 bases: TGTGCCAGCCGACAGCAAGAGACCCAGTACTTC.

DNA for the CDR3: TGCGCCAGCAGCCAAGATGGGAGACAAGAGACCCAGTACTTC. This translates into CASSQDGRQETQYF. V usage is TRBV4-3 and J usage is TRBJ2-5, with D possibly matching TRBD2 (5 bases). Germline V lookup: CDR1 LGHNA, CDR2 YSLEER. V dropped 0 bases and J dropped 2 bases, with 7 bases sitting between them. The CDR3 length is 14 residues.

The chain recombines TRBV9 with TRBJ2-7; D possibly corresponds to TRBD1 (7 bases). Germline V gives CDR1 SGDLS, CDR2 YYNGEE. The CDR3 has 13 amino acids. The germline V and J ends were trimmed by 3 bases and 6 bases, with 13 bases remaining between them. CDR3 bases: TGTGCCAGCAGCGAACGACAGGGAGGCGAGCAGTACTTC. Its translation is CASSERQGGEQYF.

V gene TRBV7-2 combines with J gene TRBJ2-3, with TRBD2 identical over 8 bases. Unmatched junction bases numbered 7, after V lost 3 bases and J lost 2 bases. The germline V gene has CDR1 SGHTA and CDR2 FQGNSA. The CDR3 is 16 residues long. Written as DNA, the CDR3 is TGTGCCAGCAGCTTGATAGCGGGGAGCTACACAGATACGCAGTATTTT. It is translated as CASSLIAGSYTDTQYF.

J is TRBJ1-1 and V is TRBV5-4; D is unclear. CDR1 and CDR2 from the germline V gene are SGHNT and YYREEE (reference sequence). The CDR3 runs 13 residues. V was pared by 8 bases and J by 2 bases, with 13 bases between. In DNA form, the CDR3 reads TGTGCCAGTACCGTCCACTCCAACACTGAAGCTTTCTTT. This sequence encodes CASTVHSNTEAFF.

This clone has only one observation. This sequence joins TRBV10-3 and TRBJ2-3; the match to TRBD2 covers 12 bases. V gave up 6 bases and J gave up 5 bases; unmatched junction bases: 6. The V gene's germline CDR1 is ENHRY and CDR2 SYGVKD. The CDR3 totals 15 residues. The CDR3 region is CAIRASGGAVDTQYF. CDR3 sequence (DNA): TGTGCCATCAGGGCTAGCGGGGGGGCCGTAGATACGCAGTATTTT.

This clone appeared a few times. The chain uses TRBV7-9 and TRBJ2-5, with D possibly being TRBD1 (6 bases). The CDR3 runs 15 residues. Germline-derived CDR1 and CDR2 are SEHNR and FQNEAQ (reference sequence). The V end lost 2 bases, the J end lost 5 bases, and 15 bases lay between the germline ends. CDR3 nucleotide sequence: TGTGCCAGCAGCTTACTCCAGGGGCGCATGGAGACCCAGTACTTC. Translating it yields CASSLLQGRMETQYF.

This clone was counted a single time. The chain joins TRBV5-5 to TRBJ2-1; TRBD2 might be the D (5 bases). V was shortened by 1 base and J by 4 bases, with 18 bases between the two germline ends. The CDR3 is made up of 17 amino acids. The germline V gene has CDR1 SGHKS and CDR2 YYEKEE (reference sequence). The CDR3 nucleotides read TGTGCCAGCAGCTTGAATGCGGCCGGGATCTGGTACAATGAGCAGTTCTTC. It translates to CASSLNAAGIWYNEQFF.

As concerns this clone: At the DNA level, this CDR3 is encoded by other sequences in the same sample as well. The V and J genes are TRBV7-6 and TRBJ2-7; 10 bases are shared with TRBD2. CDR3 length: 14 residues. Germline V gene lookup returns CDR1 SGHVS and CDR2 FNYEAQ. The V segment lost 1 base and the J segment 6 bases; nucleotides outside the gene matches: 3. This chain's CDR3 is CASSLGVAGGEQYF. Here the CDR3 DNA reads TGTGCCAGCAGCTTAGGAGTAGCGGGGGGCGAGCAGTACTTC.

The rearrangement uses TRBV6-5 and TRBJ2-2; tentatively, D is TRBD1 (6 bases). Trimming took off 2 bases at V and 1 base at J, with 8 bases between the two ends. CDR1 and CDR2 (germline): MNHEY, SVGAGI. CDR3 length: 15 amino acids. This CDR3 is CASSYGTKNTGELFF. CDR3 nucleotides: TGTGCCAGCAGTTACGGGACAAAGAACACCGGGGAGCTGTTTTTT.

This chain connects TRBV18 to TRBJ1-4, with TRBD1 matching 9 bases. This CDR3 contains 14 residues. Germline CDR1 and CDR2: KGHSH and LQKENI. Unmatched junction bases numbered 3, after V lost 5 bases and J lost 5 bases. The CDR3 region has the DNA TGTGCCAGCTCAAGGGACAGGGCAAATGAAAAACTGTTTTTT. Translation: CASSRDRANEKLFF.

The chain employs TRBV5-1 and TRBJ2-2; perhaps TRBD2 as D (7 bases). The germline gives CDR1 SGHRS, CDR2 YFSETQ. The CDR3 is 17 residues long. V was shortened by 4 bases and J by 4 bases, with 20 bases between the two germline ends. The DNA of the CDR3 is TGCGCCAGCAGCCCTGCCGCGCGGGGAGGGGGCACCGGGGAGCTGTTTTTT. This sequence encodes CASSPAARGGGTGELFF. The complete variable domain, with remaining parts taken from reference TRBV5-1 and TRBJ2-2, reads KAGVTQTPRYLIKTRGQQVTLSCSPISGHRSVSWYQQTPGQGLQFLFEYFSETQRNKGNFPGRFSGRQFSNSRSEMNVSTLELGDSALYLCASSPAARGGGTGELFFGEGSRLTVL.

The V call is TRBV7-6, the J call TRBJ1-4; D may be TRBD1 (6 bases). Germline V gives CDR1 SGHVS, CDR2 FNYEAQ. This CDR3 has 14 amino acids. Trimming took off 2 bases at V and 6 bases at J, with 10 bases between the two ends. The CDR3 sequence: CASSLKYRDEKLFF. The CDR3, as DNA: TGTGCCAGCAGCTTAAAGTACAGGGATGAAAAACTGTTTTTT.

V and J are TRBV7-7 and TRBJ1-2, with 7 positions matching TRBD1. The germline CDR1 and CDR2 sequences are SSHAT and FNYEAQ (reference sequence). J gave up 4 bases and V 5 bases, and 13 bases lay outside the gene matches. CDR3 length: 16 amino acids. Here the CDR3 DNA reads TGTGCCAGCAGCCCTAGGACAGGCGACTCCTTCTATGGCTACACCTTC. Encoded protein: CASSPRTGDSFYGYTF.

This clone was counted only a few times. V gene TRBV2 combines with J gene TRBJ1-1; no clear D gene. Trimming took 9 bases from V and 5 from J, leaving 13 bases between them. The CDR3 has 12 amino acids. Germline assignment: CDR1 SNHLY and CDR2 FYNNEI. The DNA for the CDR3 is TGTGCCAGTGAGGGATTTGGGACTGAAGCTTTCTTT. It specifies CASEGFGTEAFF. Full variable domain (missing parts from reference TRBV2 and TRBJ1-1): EPEVTQTPSHQVTQMGQEVILRCVPISNHLYFYWYRQILGQKVEFLVSFYNNEISEKSEIFDDQFSVERPDGSNFTLKIRSTKLEDSAMYFCASEGFGTEAFFGQGTRLTVV.

The rearrangement links TRBV5-1 to TRBJ1-6; 7 bases are shared with TRBD1. The CDR3 totals 13 residues. Per the germline V gene, CDR1 is SGHRS and CDR2 is YFSETQ. After removal of 5 bases from V and 5 bases from J, the junction contained 1 base not matched to a gene. As DNA, the CDR3 is TGCGCCAGCAGTGGGACAGATAATTCACCCCTCCACTTT. Translation gives CASSGTDNSPLHF.

The chain uses TRBV11-3 and TRBJ2-7; 9 nucleotides match TRBD1. J gave up 1 base and V 1 base, and 5 bases lay outside the gene matches. This CDR3 is built from 16 residues. Germline values: CDR1 SGHNT, CDR2 YENEEA. The CDR3, as DNA: TGTGCCAGCAGCTTAGGGGGGACAGGGTCATCCTACGAGCAGTACTTC. This codes for CASSLGGTGSSYEQYF.

This sequence joins TRBV18 and TRBJ1-5; TRBD1 matches at 12 bases. The CDR3 totals 16 residues. Germline V CDR1 and CDR2: KGHSH, LQKENI. V dropped 3 bases and J dropped 9; count of bases not matched to a gene: 9. The CDR3 is CASSPGQGARGPPQHF. The CDR3 DNA sequence: TGTGCCAGCTCACCGGGACAGGGGGCGCGGGGTCCGCCCCAGCATTTT.

The CDR3 loop reads CASRTGGEETQYF. The CDR3 bases are TGCGCCAGTCGGACAGGGGGTGAGGAGACCCAGTACTTC. The rearrangement links TRBV5-1 to TRBJ2-5; 10 nucleotides align to TRBD1. The V and J ends lost 8 bases and 5 bases, in that order; junction bases with no gene match: 6. CDR3 size: 13 residues. Per the germline V gene, CDR1 is SGHRS and CDR2 is YFSETQ.

V usage is TRBV5-6 and J usage is TRBJ1-5, with D possibly matching TRBD1 (5 bases). This CDR3 comprises 18 residues. CDR1 SGHDT and CDR2 YYEEEE come from the germline V gene. With 4 bases removed from V and 1 base from J, the gap between germline ends came to 21 bases. The CDR3 nucleotides read TGTGCCAGCAGCCATGGCGTGTGGGGCGCGGGAAGCAATCAGCCCCAGCATTTT. This translates into CASSHGVWGAGSNQPQHF.

The chain couples TRBV19 to TRBJ2-7; possibly TRBD2 for D (6 bases). This CDR3 has 15 amino acids. CDR1 is LNHDA and CDR2 is SQIVND in the germline V gene (reference sequence). Trimming pared 5 bases from V and 2 bases from J, leaving 16 bases between. In DNA form, the CDR3 reads TGTGCCAGTAGTGCAAACCGGGACTCGACCTACGAGCAGTACTTC. Translation: CASSANRDSTYEQYF.

The chain has TRBV2 and TRBJ2-5; TRBD2 matches at 10 bases. V shed 3 bases and J 5 bases; nucleotides not matched to a gene: 15. This CDR3 is built from 18 residues. Germline V CDR1 and CDR2: SNHLY, FYNNEI. The CDR3 DNA reads as TGTGCCAGCAGTGATGGGATAGCGGGGGGCCGCAAGAGCGAGACCCAGTACTTC. It translates to CASSDGIAGGRKSETQYF.

This sequence joins TRBV4-2 and TRBJ2-1, with TRBD1 identical over 7 bases. Losses at the gene ends were 1 base for V and 3 bases for J; bases not matched to a gene: 3. The CDR3 spans 15 residues. CDR1 is LGHNA and CDR2 is YNFKEQ in the germline V gene. Here the CDR3 reads CASSQVGTVYNEQFF. CDR3 bases: TGTGCCAGCAGCCAAGTGGGGACAGTCTACAATGAGCAGTTCTTC.

The chain carries TRBV4-3 and TRBJ2-5, with no clear D. The J call may not be correct, given that the DNA end is closer to TRBJ2-7. CDR1 LGHNA and CDR2 YSLEER come from the germline V gene. The length of the CDR3 is 15 residues. In DNA, the CDR3 is TGCGCCAGCAGCCAAGATCTCGCTGTGTCCTACGAGCAGTACTTC. This encodes CASSQDLAVSYEQYF.

This chain connects TRBV28 to TRBJ2-1; 9 nucleotides match TRBD1. V was pared by 2 bases and J by 3 bases, with 11 bases of the junction left unmatched. The CDR3 loop spans 18 amino acids. Germline V gene lookup returns CDR1 MDHEN and CDR2 SYDVKM. This CDR3 is CASSLPPSDRGLYNEQFF. The CDR3 DNA sequence: TGTGCCAGCAGTTTACCTCCCTCGGACAGGGGTCTCTACAATGAGCAGTTCTTC.

The chain is built from TRBV5-4 and TRBJ2-1; 9 bases agree with TRBD1. The germline CDR1 and CDR2 sequences are SGHNT and YYREEE (reference sequence). CDR3 length equals 18 residues. The ends lost 4 bases at V and 0 bases at J; junction bases unmatched: 11. The CDR3 loop reads CASSPSLGQGSSYNEQFF. The CDR3 region has the DNA TGTGCCAGCAGCCCCTCCCTAGGACAGGGGAGCTCCTACAATGAGCAGTTCTTC.

This clone was counted between two and nine times. The chain joins TRBV4-1 to TRBJ2-7, with D perhaps TRBD2 (6 bases). Germline values: CDR1 MGHRA, CDR2 YSYEKL. The length of the CDR3 is 15 residues. V lost 2 bases and J lost 2, with 13 bases in between. The CDR3, as DNA: TGCGCCAGCAGCCAACCCGGGACTGCTACCTACGAGCAGTACTTC. Translated, it gives CASSQPGTATYEQYF.